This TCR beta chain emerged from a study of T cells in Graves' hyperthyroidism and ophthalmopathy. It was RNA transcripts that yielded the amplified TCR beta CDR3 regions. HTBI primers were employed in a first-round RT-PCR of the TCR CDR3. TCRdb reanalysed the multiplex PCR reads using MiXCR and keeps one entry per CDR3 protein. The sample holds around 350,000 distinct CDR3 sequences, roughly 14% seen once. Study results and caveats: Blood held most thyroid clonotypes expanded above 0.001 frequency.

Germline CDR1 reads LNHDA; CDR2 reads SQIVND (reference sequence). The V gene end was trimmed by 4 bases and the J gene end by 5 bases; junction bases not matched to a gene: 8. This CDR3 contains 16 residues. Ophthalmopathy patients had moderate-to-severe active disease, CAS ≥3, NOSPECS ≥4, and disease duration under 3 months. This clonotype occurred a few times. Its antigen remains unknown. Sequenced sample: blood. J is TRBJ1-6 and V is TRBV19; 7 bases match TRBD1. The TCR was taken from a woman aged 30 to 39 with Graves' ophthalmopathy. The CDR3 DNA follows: TGTGCCAGTAGTACAAGACAGGGACCCGATAATTCACCCCTCCACTTT. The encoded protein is CASSTRQGPDNSPLHF.